This T cell receptor (beta chain) was recovered during a study of early T cells in non-severe SARS-CoV-2 infection. Ten or more counts support this clonotype. Germline V gene data show CDR1 as SGDLS and CDR2 as YYNGEE. The CDR3 sequence is 20 residues long. Unmatched junction bases numbered 19, after V lost 0 bases and J lost 4 bases. Individual cDNA molecules carried attached unique molecular identifiers. TCRdb reprocessed the 5' RACE reads via MiXCR and lists one record per CDR3 protein. This table holds tens of thousands of distinct CDR3 sequences, around 6% found once. The receptor's source is an adult who was a healthcare worker with PCR-confirmed SARS-CoV-2 infection or an uninfected control (not recorded which). Source material: whole blood. This chain joins TRBV9 and TRBJ2-1, with 7 bases identical to TRBD2. For the CDR3, the DNA is TGTGCCAGCAGCGTAGCCCTGGGTAGCGGGCGCTCCTTCGGGTACAATGAGCAGTTCTTC. Translating it yields CASSVALGSGRSFGYNEQFF. The full variable domain, completed using reference TRBV9 and TRBJ2-1, is DSGVTQTPKHLITATGQRVTLRCSPRSGDLSVYWYQQSLDQGLQFLIQYYNGEERAKGNILERFSAQQFPDLHSELNLSSLELGDSALYFCASSVALGSGRSFGYNEQFFGPGTRLTVL.